The text below deals with one T cell receptor beta chain. Its specificity is not known. This CDR3 is built from 17 residues. V was pared by 3 bases and J by 4 bases, with 8 bases of the junction left unmatched. Germline values: CDR1 MDHEN, CDR2 SYDVKM. Measured with immunoSEQ multiplex PCR; TCRdb has only the in-frame clones, and not every one. The sample has 1,100,000 or so clones, around 82% seen once. The sample is drawn from a study of shared clonotypes between healthy human individuals. Study results and limitations: Genetic and exposure-history diversity was limited by the small donor number. Clonotypes which were not shared had lower generation probabilities than clonotypes that all four donors shared.

Sequencing was carried out using memory CD4+ T cells from PBMCs. The subset here: CD45RA-negative fraction. This TCR was sampled from a young man in good health. Some clones in this sample may be carry-over from other donors' samples. The chain is built from TRBV28 and TRBJ2-3; 12 bases fit TRBD2. The CDR3 here is CASSFPRLAGEPDTQYF. CDR3 in DNA: TGTGCCAGCAGTTTCCCCCGACTAGCGGGAGAACCAGATACGCAGTATTTT.